The 18 T cell receptor beta chains reported below all come from one sample, sequenced in a study of spatial heterogeneity in lung cancer. TCRdb itself ran the 5' RACE reads through MiXCR, one entry per CDR3 protein. The sample contains about 38,000 distinct CDR3 sequences, 6.5% to 9% of which appear only once. Specified time point: sample taken at primary tumor resection. The source material was PBMCs, sampled at surgery. The source of these receptors is a male donor with early-stage non-small cell lung cancer.

This clonotype was seen a few times. This rearrangement joins TRBV30 to TRBJ2-3; a weak D match, TRBD2 (6 bases). Germline V lookup: CDR1 GTSNPN, CDR2 SVGIG (reference sequence). This CDR3 region has 16 residues. V dropped 3 bases and J dropped 2 bases, with 18 bases sitting between them. CDR3 bases: TGTGCCTGGAGAGTAAAGCCCGGGGGTCTCACAGATACGCAGTATTTT. Protein product: CAWRVKPGGLTDTQYF.

This clonotype was seen a few times. J is TRBJ2-7 and V is TRBV5-1, with unresolved D. There are 13 residues in the CDR3. V was trimmed by 4 bases and J by 2 bases, leaving 10 bases between them. Germline V gives CDR1 SGHRS, CDR2 YFSETQ. The CDR3 DNA sequence: TGCGCCAGCAGCGCGCAAATCGCCTACGAGCAGTACTTC. Amino acids: CASSAQIAYEQYF. Full variable domain (outside the CDR3, taken from reference TRBV5-1 and TRBJ2-7): KAGVTQTPRYLIKTRGQQVTLSCSPISGHRSVSWYQQTPGQGLQFLFEYFSETQRNKGNFPGRFSGRQFSNSRSEMNVSTLELGDSALYLCASSAQIAYEQYFGPGTRLTVT.

This clonotype was counted many times. The chain uses TRBV7-2 and TRBJ1-5, with TRBD1 matching 9 bases. Trimming cost V 3 bases and J 6 bases; bases outside gene matches: 9. Germline-derived CDR1 and CDR2 are SGHTA and FQGNSA. The CDR3 has 16 residues. The CDR3 nucleotides are TGTGCCAGCAGCTTGGCGGGGACAGGGTTGACTCAGCCCCAGCATTTT. It specifies CASSLAGTGLTQPQHF.

This clonotype appeared many times. The V gene is TRBV19, the J gene TRBJ2-2; either TRBD1 or TRBD2 may supply D (5 bases each). V was shortened by 0 bases and J by 5 bases, with 16 bases between the two germline ends. Germline-derived CDR1 and CDR2 are LNHDA and SQIVND (reference sequence). CDR3 length: 17 amino acids. The CDR3 coding sequence is TGTGCCAGTAGTATAGATGGGACCAGACCCCGGACCGGGGAGCTGTTTTTT. This sequence encodes CASSIDGTRPRTGELFF. The complete variable domain, with remaining parts taken from reference TRBV19 and TRBJ2-2, reads DGGITQSPKYLFRKEGQNVTLSCEQNLNHDAMYWYRQDPGQGLRLIYYSQIVNDFQKGDIAEGYSVSREKKESFPLTVTSAQKNPTAFYLCASSIDGTRPRTGELFFGEGSRLTVL.

This clonotype showed up just a few times. The J gene is TRBJ2-5, the V gene TRBV7-2, with TRBD2 identical over 10 bases. The germline CDR1 and CDR2 sequences are SGHTA and FQGNSA. Unmatched junction bases numbered 8, after V lost 8 bases and J lost 5 bases. This CDR3 contains 14 residues. The CDR3: CASGAGGWLETQYF. CDR3 DNA sequence: TGTGCCAGCGGAGCGGGGGGGTGGTTGGAGACCCAGTACTTC.

This clonotype appeared many times. The genes are TRBV7-8 and TRBJ2-1, with TRBD1 matching 10 bases. V was pared by 3 bases and J by 8 bases, with 7 bases of the junction left unmatched. Germline V CDR1 and CDR2: SGHVS, FQNEAQ. CDR3 length: 15 residues. CDR3 amino acids: CASSFSGQGFDEQFF. DNA of the CDR3: TGTGCCAGCAGCTTCTCGGGACAGGGGTTTGATGAGCAGTTCTTC. Full variable domain (rest looked up from reference TRBV7-8 and TRBJ2-1): GAGVSQSPRYKVAKRGQDVALRCDPISGHVSLFWYQQALGQGPEFLTYFQNEAQLDKSGLPSDRFFAERPEGSVSTLKIQRTQQEDSAVYLCASSFSGQGFDEQFFGPGTRLTVL.

In its sample, this clonotype was seen many times. The chain has TRBV12-3 or TRBV12-4 and TRBJ2-3, with D unclear. The length of the CDR3 is 14 residues. V was cut by 0 bases and J by 3 bases, with 7 bases left in between. Here the CDR3 reads CASSLAPRTDTQYF. In DNA form, the CDR3 reads TGTGCCAGCAGTTTAGCCCCCCGAACAGATACGCAGTATTTT.

This clonotype was detected many times. The chain combines TRBV6-5 with TRBJ2-7, with 7 bases aligning to TRBD1. V lost 3 bases, J lost 7 bases, and 12 bases stayed unmatched. Per germline, CDR1 MNHEY and CDR2 SVGAGI. The CDR3 spans 15 residues. The DNA of the CDR3 is TGTGCCAGCAGTTATTGGTGGACAGGCCACCGTGAGCAGTACTTC. Translating it yields CASSYWWTGHREQYF.

This clonotype was picked up many times. The genes are TRBV30 and TRBJ2-1; 9 nucleotides match TRBD2. CDR1 is GTSNPN, CDR2 SVGIG, per germline (reference sequence). After removal of 4 bases from V and 5 bases from J, the junction contained 15 bases not matched to a gene. The CDR3 extends over 17 amino acids. The CDR3 region is CAWTQPTGLARNNEQFF. The CDR3 DNA reads as TGTGCCTGGACCCAACCAACCGGACTAGCGAGAAACAATGAGCAGTTCTTC.

This clonotype occurred a few times. V gene TRBV7-2 combines with J gene TRBJ1-5; D uncertain. The V gene's germline CDR1 is SGHTA and CDR2 FQGNSA. V lost 6 bases, J lost 7 bases, and 10 bases lay in between. There are 12 residues in the CDR3. The CDR3 DNA reads as TGTGCCAGCAGTCAAAGCGGCCAGCCCCAGCATTTT. Protein product: CASSQSGQPQHF.

The chain couples TRBV7-9 to TRBJ2-1; 14 bases are a match to TRBD2. The CDR3 runs to 18 residues. The V gene's germline CDR1 is SEHNR and CDR2 FQNEAQ (reference sequence). With 6 bases clipped from V and 6 bases from J, the junction kept 13 bases outside the gene matches. CDR3 region: CASSHPGLAGALGNEQFF. CDR3 sequence (DNA): TGTGCCAGCAGTCACCCGGGACTAGCGGGGGCTCTGGGCAATGAGCAGTTCTTC.

This clonotype was observed a handful of times. This chain joins TRBV20-1 and TRBJ2-1, with 8 bases aligning to TRBD2. Germline values: CDR1 DFQATT, CDR2 SNEGSKA (reference sequence). The CDR3 is 17 amino acids. The J segment lost 10 bases and the V segment lost 5 bases, leaving 22 bases of the junction unmatched. Here the CDR3 reads CSAPVRNSGNWNREQFF. The CDR3 bases are TGCAGTGCTCCCGTCAGGAATAGCGGGAACTGGAACCGGGAGCAGTTCTTC.

This clonotype was counted ten times or more. The rearrangement joins TRBV25-1 to TRBJ2-7; 10 bases match TRBD2. The CDR3 sequence is 14 residues long. Germline V gives CDR1 MGHDK, CDR2 SYGVNS. V shed 7 bases, J shed 9 bases, and the junction held 12 bases outside the gene matches. The CDR3 here is CASTRAGGRGPQYF. CDR3 nucleotides: TGTGCCAGCACCCGAGCGGGGGGGCGTGGTCCGCAGTACTTC.

This rearrangement joins TRBV6-2 or TRBV6-3 to TRBJ2-3, with D possibly matching TRBD2 (5 bases). Germline CDR1 reads MNHEY; CDR2 reads SVGEGT. This CDR3 is 15 amino acids long. Trimming took 5 bases from V and 2 from J, leaving 14 bases between them. The CDR3 DNA reads TGTGCCAGCAGTGACCTTGGAGACTACACAGATACGCAGTATTTT. The encoded protein is CASSDLGDYTDTQYF.

A few counts support this clonotype. At one end, the junction sequence differs from germline, possibly due to a read error. The chain uses TRBV7-2 and TRBJ2-1; TRBD1 or TRBD2 may be the D gene (5 bases each). The CDR3 extends over 15 amino acids. Germline V gene sequence: CDR1 SGHTA, CDR2 FQGNSA. The CDR3: CAGSLAPGRYNEQFF. The CDR3 DNA follows: TGTGCCGGCAGCTTAGCCCCGGGACGTTACAATGAGCAGTTCTTC.

This clonotype appeared many times. This rearrangement joins TRBV12-3 or TRBV12-4 to TRBJ1-2; D might be TRBD1 (5 bases). There are 14 residues in the CDR3. Trimming left V 2 bases short and J 0 bases short, with 7 bases between. This chain's CDR3 is CASSLPGTNYGYTF. CDR3 coding DNA: TGTGCCAGCAGTTTACCAGGGACTAACTATGGCTACACCTTC.

This clonotype was observed at least ten times. The V and J genes are TRBV12-3 or TRBV12-4 and TRBJ2-3; unclear D gene. The CDR3 is 14 amino acids. The V and J ends lost 7 bases and 2 bases respectively, with 13 bases between them. The CDR3 DNA is TGTGCCAGCAAAAGGAACCTACTCACAGATACGCAGTATTTT. Translation: CASKRNLLTDTQYF.

The chain recombines TRBV20-1 with TRBJ1-5; D perhaps matches TRBD1 (5 bases). CDR3 size: 13 residues. Germline V gives CDR1 DFQATT, CDR2 SNEGSKA (reference sequence). V dropped 5 bases and J dropped 2 bases, with 10 bases sitting between them. The chain's CDR3 is CSAVGGGNQPQHF. The CDR3 DNA reads as TGCAGTGCTGTGGGGGGGGGCAATCAGCCCCAGCATTTT.